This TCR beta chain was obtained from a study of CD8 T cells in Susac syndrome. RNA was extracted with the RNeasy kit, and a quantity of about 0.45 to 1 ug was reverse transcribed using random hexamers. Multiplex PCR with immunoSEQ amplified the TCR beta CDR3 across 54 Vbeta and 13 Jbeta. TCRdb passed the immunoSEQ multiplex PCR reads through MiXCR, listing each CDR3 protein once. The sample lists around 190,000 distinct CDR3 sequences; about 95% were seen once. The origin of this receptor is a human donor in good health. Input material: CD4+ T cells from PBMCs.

CDR3 in amino acids: CASSLRQGASEAFF. The CDR3, as DNA: TGTGCCAGCAGTCTCCGACAGGGGGCTAGTGAAGCTTTCTTT. V usage is TRBV28 and J usage is TRBJ1-1; 10 bases align to TRBD1. Trimming took 5 bases from V and 7 from J; bases not matched to a gene: 7. Germline V gives CDR1 MDHEN, CDR2 SYDVKM. The CDR3 is 14 amino acids.